Sequencing of this T cell receptor (beta chain) was carried out in a study of CD8 T cells in ankylosing spondylitis. Broader study findings: Clones linked to the disease showed a CD8+ phenotype. They occurred at relatively low frequencies in peripheral blood. Earlier work had already found some motif variants in reactive arthritis synovial fluid and blood. Disease-linked clones were reportedly significantly enriched in matched ankylosing spondylitis synovial fluid.

This clonotype was observed at least ten times. Its antigen is still unknown. The CDR3 is 13 residues long. The germline V and J ends were trimmed by 3 bases and 3 bases, with 8 bases remaining between them. The authors made TCR beta libraries by quantitative 5'-RACE with molecular barcodes. Each CDR3 protein is one row after TCRdb ran MiXCR on the 5' RACE reads. The sample lists about 39,000 distinct CDR3 sequences; about 9.3% were seen once. The chain joins TRBV12-3 or TRBV12-4 to TRBJ2-5; D is unclear. Specimen: blood, either unsorted or a sorted T cell fraction (not recorded which). The receptor was derived from a male donor with ankylosing spondylitis or in good health (not recorded which). CDR3 coding DNA: TGTGCCAGCAGTTTGGTCCCGGAAGAGACCCAGTACTTC. Translated, it gives CASSLVPEETQYF.